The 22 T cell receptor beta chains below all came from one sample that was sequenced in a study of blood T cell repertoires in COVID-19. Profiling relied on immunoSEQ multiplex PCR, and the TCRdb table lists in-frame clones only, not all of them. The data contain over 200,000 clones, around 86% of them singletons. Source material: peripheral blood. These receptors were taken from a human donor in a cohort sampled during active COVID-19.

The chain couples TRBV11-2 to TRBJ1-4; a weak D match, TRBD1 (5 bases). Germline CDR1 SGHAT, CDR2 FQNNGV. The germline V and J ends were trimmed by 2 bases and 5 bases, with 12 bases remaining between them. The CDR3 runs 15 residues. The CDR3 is CASSLWRQMNEKLFF. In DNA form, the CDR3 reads TGTGCCAGCAGCTTATGGAGACAGATGAATGAAAAACTGTTTTTT.

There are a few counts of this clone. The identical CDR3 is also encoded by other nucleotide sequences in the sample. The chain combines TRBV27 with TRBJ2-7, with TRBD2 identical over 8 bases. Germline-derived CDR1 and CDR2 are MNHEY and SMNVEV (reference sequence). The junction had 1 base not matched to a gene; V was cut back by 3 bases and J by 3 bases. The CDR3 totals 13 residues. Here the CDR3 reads CASSFAGGYEQYF. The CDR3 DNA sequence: TGTGCCAGCAGTTTTGCGGGAGGCTACGAGCAGTACTTC.

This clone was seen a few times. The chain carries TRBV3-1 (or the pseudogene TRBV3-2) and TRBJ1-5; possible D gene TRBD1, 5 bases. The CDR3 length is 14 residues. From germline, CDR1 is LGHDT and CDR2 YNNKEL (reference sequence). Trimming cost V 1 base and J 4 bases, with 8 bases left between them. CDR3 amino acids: CASSQARTNQPQHF. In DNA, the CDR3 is TGTGCCAGCAGCCAAGCCAGGACAAATCAGCCCCAGCATTTT.

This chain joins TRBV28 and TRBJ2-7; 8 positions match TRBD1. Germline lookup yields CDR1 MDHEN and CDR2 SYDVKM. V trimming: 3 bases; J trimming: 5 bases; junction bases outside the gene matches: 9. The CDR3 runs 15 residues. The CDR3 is CASSFLTGGLDEQYF. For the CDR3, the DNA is TGTGCCAGCAGTTTCCTTACAGGGGGACTGGACGAGCAGTACTTC. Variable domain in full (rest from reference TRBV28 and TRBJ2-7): DVKVTQSSRYLVKRTGEKVFLECVQDMDHENMFWYRQDPGLGLRLIYFSYDVKMKEKGDIPEGYSVSREKKERFSLILESASTNQTSMYLCASSFLTGGLDEQYFGPGTRLTVT.

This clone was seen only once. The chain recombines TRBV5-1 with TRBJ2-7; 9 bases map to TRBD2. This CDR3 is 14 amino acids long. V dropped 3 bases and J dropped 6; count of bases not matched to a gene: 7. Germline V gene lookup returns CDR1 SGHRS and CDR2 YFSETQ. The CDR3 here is CASSSVAGATEQYF. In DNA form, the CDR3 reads TGCGCCAGCAGCTCAGTAGCGGGAGCAACCGAGCAGTACTTC. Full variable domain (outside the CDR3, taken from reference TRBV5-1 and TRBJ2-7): KAGVTQTPRYLIKTRGQQVTLSCSPISGHRSVSWYQQTPGQGLQFLFEYFSETQRNKGNFPGRFSGRQFSNSRSEMNVSTLELGDSALYLCASSSVAGATEQYFGPGTRLTVT.

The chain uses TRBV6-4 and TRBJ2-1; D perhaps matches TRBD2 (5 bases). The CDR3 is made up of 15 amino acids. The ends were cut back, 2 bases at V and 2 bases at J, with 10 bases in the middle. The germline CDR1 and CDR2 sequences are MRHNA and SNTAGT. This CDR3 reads CASSDEGAAYNEQFF. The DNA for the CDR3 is TGTGCCAGCAGTGACGAGGGAGCCGCCTACAATGAGCAGTTCTTC.

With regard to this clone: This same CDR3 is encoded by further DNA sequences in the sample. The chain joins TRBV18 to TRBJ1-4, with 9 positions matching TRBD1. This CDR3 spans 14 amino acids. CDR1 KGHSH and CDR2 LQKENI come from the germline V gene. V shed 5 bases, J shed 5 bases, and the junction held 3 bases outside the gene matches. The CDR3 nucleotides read TGTGCCAGCTCAAGGGACAGGGCGAATGAAAAACTGTTTTTT. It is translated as CASSRDRANEKLFF. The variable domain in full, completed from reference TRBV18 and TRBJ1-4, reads NAGVMQNPRHLVRRRGQEARLRCSPMKGHSHVYWYRQLPEEGLKFMVYLQKENIIDESGMPKERFSAEFPKEGPSILRIQQVVRGDSAAYFCASSRDRANEKLFFGSGTQLSVL.

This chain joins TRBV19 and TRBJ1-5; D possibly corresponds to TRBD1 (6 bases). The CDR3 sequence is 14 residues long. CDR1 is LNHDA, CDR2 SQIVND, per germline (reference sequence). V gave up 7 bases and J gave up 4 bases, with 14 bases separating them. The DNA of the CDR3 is TGTGCCAGTAAAAACAGGGCGCCTAATCAGCCCCAGCATTTT. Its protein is CASKNRAPNQPQHF.

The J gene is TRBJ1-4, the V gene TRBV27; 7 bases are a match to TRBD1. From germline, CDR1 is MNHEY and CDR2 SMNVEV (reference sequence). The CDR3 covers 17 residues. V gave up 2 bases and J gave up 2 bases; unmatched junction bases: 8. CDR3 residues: CASSLGVRGLTNEKLFF. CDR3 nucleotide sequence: TGTGCCAGCAGTTTAGGCGTCAGGGGGTTGACTAATGAAAAACTGTTTTTT.

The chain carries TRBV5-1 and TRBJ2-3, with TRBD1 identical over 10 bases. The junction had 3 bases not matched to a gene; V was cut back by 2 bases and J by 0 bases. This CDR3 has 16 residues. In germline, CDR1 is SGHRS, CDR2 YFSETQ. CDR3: CASSFRTGGSTDTQYF. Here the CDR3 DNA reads TGCGCCAGCAGCTTCAGGACAGGGGGTAGCACAGATACGCAGTATTTT.

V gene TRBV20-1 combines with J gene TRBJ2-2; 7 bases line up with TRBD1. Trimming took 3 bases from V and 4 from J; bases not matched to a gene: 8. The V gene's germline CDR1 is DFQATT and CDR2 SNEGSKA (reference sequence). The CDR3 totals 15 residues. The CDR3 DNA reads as TGCAGTGCTAGTATACCGGGACAGCCCACCGGGGAGCTGTTTTTT. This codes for CSASIPGQPTGELFF.

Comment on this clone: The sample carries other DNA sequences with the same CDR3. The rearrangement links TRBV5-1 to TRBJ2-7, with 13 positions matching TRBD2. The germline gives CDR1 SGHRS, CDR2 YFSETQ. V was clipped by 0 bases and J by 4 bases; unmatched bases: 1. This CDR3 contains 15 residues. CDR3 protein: CASSLGTSGSYEQYF. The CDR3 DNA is TGCGCCAGCAGCTTGGGGACTAGCGGGAGTTACGAGCAGTACTTC.

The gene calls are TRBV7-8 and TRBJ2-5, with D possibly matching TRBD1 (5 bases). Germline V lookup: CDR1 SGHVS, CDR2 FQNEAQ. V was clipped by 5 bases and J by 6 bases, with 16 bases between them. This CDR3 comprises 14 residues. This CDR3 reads CASSPEPGMKTQYF. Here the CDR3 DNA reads TGTGCCAGCAGCCCAGAACCAGGGATGAAGACCCAGTACTTC.

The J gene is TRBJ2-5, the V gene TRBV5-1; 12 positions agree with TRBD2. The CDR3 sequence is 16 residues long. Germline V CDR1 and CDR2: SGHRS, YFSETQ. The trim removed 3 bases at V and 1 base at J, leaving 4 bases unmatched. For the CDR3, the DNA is TGCGCCAGCAGCTCGGCACTAGCGGGAGGCCAAGAGACCCAGTACTTC. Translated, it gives CASSSALAGGQETQYF.

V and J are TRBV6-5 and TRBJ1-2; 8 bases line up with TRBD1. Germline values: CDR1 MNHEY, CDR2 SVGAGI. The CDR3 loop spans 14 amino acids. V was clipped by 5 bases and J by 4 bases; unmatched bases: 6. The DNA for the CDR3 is TGTGCCAGCAGTCGACAGACAGGGGTCTATGGCTACACCTTC. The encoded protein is CASSRQTGVYGYTF.

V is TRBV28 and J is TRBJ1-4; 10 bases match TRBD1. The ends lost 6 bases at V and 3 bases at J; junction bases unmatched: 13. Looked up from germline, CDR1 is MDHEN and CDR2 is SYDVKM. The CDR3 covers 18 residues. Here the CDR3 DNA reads TGTGCCAGCAGCCCAAGGACGGGACAGGGGCCTTCTAATGAAAAACTGTTTTTT. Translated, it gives CASSPRTGQGPSNEKLFF. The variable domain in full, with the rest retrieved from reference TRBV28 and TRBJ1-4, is DVKVTQSSRYLVKRTGEKVFLECVQDMDHENMFWYRQDPGLGLRLIYFSYDVKMKEKGDIPEGYSVSREKKERFSLILESASTNQTSMYLCASSPRTGQGPSNEKLFFGSGTQLSVL.

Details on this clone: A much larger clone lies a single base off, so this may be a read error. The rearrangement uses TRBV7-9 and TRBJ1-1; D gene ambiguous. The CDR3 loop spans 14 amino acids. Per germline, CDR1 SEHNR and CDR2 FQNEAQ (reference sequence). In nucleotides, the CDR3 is TGTGCCAACAGCTTAGCCACAGCATCTCGTTATGCTTTCTTT. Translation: CANSLATASRYAFF. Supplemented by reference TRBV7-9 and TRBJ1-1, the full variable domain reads DTGVSQNPRHKITKRGQNVTFRCDPISEHNRLYWYRQTLGQGPEFLTYFQNEAQLEKSRLLSDRFSAERPKGSFSTLEIQRTEQGDSAMYLCANSLATASRYAFFGQGTRLTVV.

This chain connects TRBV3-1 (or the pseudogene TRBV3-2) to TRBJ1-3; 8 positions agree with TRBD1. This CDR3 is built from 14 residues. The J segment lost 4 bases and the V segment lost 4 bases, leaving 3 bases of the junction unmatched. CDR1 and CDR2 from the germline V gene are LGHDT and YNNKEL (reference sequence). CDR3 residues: CASSRRGRGNTIYF. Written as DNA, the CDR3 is TGTGCCAGCAGCCGCAGGGGGCGAGGAAACACCATATATTTT.

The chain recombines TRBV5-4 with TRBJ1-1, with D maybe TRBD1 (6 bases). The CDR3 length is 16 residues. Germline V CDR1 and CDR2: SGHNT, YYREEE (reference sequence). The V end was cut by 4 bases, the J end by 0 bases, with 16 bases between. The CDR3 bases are TGTGCCAGCAGCCCCGGGACAAATTCTATGAACACTGAAGCTTTCTTT. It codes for CASSPGTNSMNTEAFF.

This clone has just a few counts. The CDR3, as DNA: TGTGCCAGCAGCTTGGCACTAGCGGGATACCATGAGCAGTTCTTC. The encoded protein is CASSLALAGYHEQFF. The chain recombines TRBV5-5 with TRBJ2-1; 10 bases line up with TRBD2. CDR3 size: 15 residues. J was trimmed by 8 bases and V by 0 bases; bases with no gene match: 5. CDR1 is SGHKS, CDR2 YYEKEE, per germline (reference sequence).

CDR3 residues: CASSQDTLAGGVDNEQFF. In DNA, the CDR3 is TGCGCCAGCAGCCAAGATACATTAGCGGGAGGTGTTGACAATGAGCAGTTCTTC. The J gene is TRBJ2-1, the V gene TRBV4-3, with 10 bases fitting TRBD2. Germline values: CDR1 LGHNA, CDR2 YSLEER. J gave up 5 bases and V 0 bases, and 10 bases lay outside the gene matches. The CDR3 has 18 amino acids.

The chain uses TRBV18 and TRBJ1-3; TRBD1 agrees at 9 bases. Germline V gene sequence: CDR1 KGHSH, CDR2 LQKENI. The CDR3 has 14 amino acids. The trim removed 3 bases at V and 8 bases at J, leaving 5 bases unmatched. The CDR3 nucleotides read TGTGCCAGCTCACCGGACAGGGGAGGACACACCATATATTTT. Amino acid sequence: CASSPDRGGHTIYF.